A selection of T cell receptor beta chains follows, all from one sample in a study of cytomegalovirus exposure and HLA in healthy donors. TCRdb keeps only in-frame clones here, not all; method: immunoSEQ multiplex PCR. This repertoire shows 100,000 to 140,000 clones, 81% found once; its top ten account for around 2.1%. Sequenced: PBMCs. The origin of the receptors is a man aged 25 to 45 in good health and CMV-seronegative. Both conserved end residues are part of each CDR3. D genes are given only for firm matches. The size field is filled for only some rows; it gives once, few, many or a size class.

CDR3 length	D gene	V gene	J gene	clone size	CDR3 protein	CDR3 DNA
14	TRBD1	TRBV28	TRBJ1-4	few	CASRTGGANEKLFF	TGTGCCAGCCGGACAGGGGGCGCTAATGAAAAACTGTTTTTT
15	-	TRBV28	TRBJ2-7	few	CASIRPGLAPYEQYF	TGTGCCAGCATCCGCCCCGGACTTGCTCCCTACGAGCAGTACTTC
16	TRBD2	TRBV7-9	TRBJ2-1	-	CASSLKLAGSYNEQFF	TGTGCCAGCAGCTTAAAACTAGCGGGCTCCTACAATGAGCAGTTCTTC
20	-	TRBV6-1	TRBJ1-3	-	CASSEIIRVSLGLPGNTIYF	TGTGCCAGCAGTGAAATAATCCGAGTTTCCCTCGGTCTCCCTGGAAACACCATATATTTT
14	-	TRBV7-3	TRBJ1-2	-	CASSPTKEGYGYTF	TGTGCCAGCAGCCCTACAAAGGAGGGTTACGGCTACACCTTC
14	-	TRBV7-2	TRBJ2-7	-	CASSQAGFSYEQYF	TGTGCCAGCAGCCAGGCGGGATTCTCCTACGAGCAGTACTTC
15	TRBD2	TRBV30	TRBJ2-1	-	CAWSWGLVGANEQFF	TGTGCCTGGAGCTGGGGACTAGTAGGAGCCAATGAGCAGTTCTTC
14	-	TRBV4-1	TRBJ1-2	-	CASSQVTVLYGYTF	TGCGCCAGCAGCCAAGTTACGGTACTCTATGGCTACACCTTC
13	-	TRBV6-1	TRBJ2-7	few	CASSEAAPHEQYF	TGTGCCAGCAGTGAAGCGGCTCCCCACGAGCAGTACTTC
17	-	TRBV6-1	TRBJ1-5	-	CASSGIQGGTSNQPQHF	TGTGCCAGCAGTGGGATCCAAGGGGGTACAAGCAATCAGCCCCAGCATTTT
13	TRBD1	TRBV7-3	TRBJ2-7	once	CASSLSTGAEQYF	TGTGCCAGCAGCTTATCGACAGGGGCCGAGCAGTACTTC
13	-	TRBV19	TRBJ1-2	-	CASIGGSVYGYTF	TGTGCCAGTATTGGGGGGTCAGTATACGGCTACACCTTC
12	-	TRBV28	TRBJ1-2	-	CASTRLNYGYTF	TGTGCCAGCACCAGGCTTAACTATGGCTACACCTTC
10	-	TRBV29-1	TRBJ1-1	few	CSVEGGGAFF	TGCAGCGTTGAAGGAGGTGGGGCTTTCTTT
15	TRBD2	TRBV7-8	TRBJ2-1	-	CASSLVSGRGNEQFF	TGTGCCAGCAGCTTAGTGAGCGGGAGGGGGAATGAGCAGTTCTTC
17	-	TRBV21-1	TRBJ2-2	-	CASSINRPSGEAEELFF	TGTGCCAGCAGCATAAATAGGCCTAGCGGGGAGGCTGAGGAGCTGTTTTTT
14	-	TRBV9	TRBJ1-2	-	CASSVAPGYYGYTF	TGTGCCAGCAGCGTAGCTCCGGGATACTATGGCTACACCTTC
13	-	TRBV11-2	TRBJ2-3	-	CASSLVFTDTQYF	TGTGCCAGCAGCTTAGTATTCACAGATACGCAGTATTTT
14	-	TRBV5-1	TRBJ2-7	-	CASSILQGGYEQYF	TGCGCCAGCAGCATACTACAGGGTGGCTACGAGCAGTACTTC
14	-	TRBV29-1	TRBJ2-1	-	CSASGRQNYNEQFF	TGCAGCGCCTCGGGTCGGCAGAACTACAATGAGCAGTTCTTC
15	-	TRBV4-1	TRBJ1-4	-	CASSQDGQGNEKLFF	TGCGCCAGCAGCCAAGATGGGCAGGGGAATGAAAAACTGTTTTTT
13	-	TRBV9	TRBJ2-2	-	CASRQVNTGELFF	TGTGCCAGCAGGCAGGTTAACACCGGGGAGCTGTTTTTT
16	-	TRBV4-2	TRBJ2-3	-	CASSPLMGQGTDTQYF	TGTGCCAGCAGCCCACTGATGGGGCAGGGCACAGATACGCAGTATTTT
15	TRBD2	TRBV7-3	TRBJ2-3	-	CASSPEGTSGDTQYF	TGTGCCAGCAGCCCTGAAGGGACTAGCGGAGATACGCAGTATTTT
16	TRBD1	TRBV4-1	TRBJ1-1	-	CASSQHRQGSGTEAFF	TGCGCCAGCAGCCAACATAGACAGGGCTCGGGCACTGAAGCTTTCTTT
16	TRBD2	TRBV7-2	TRBJ2-1	-	CATQREVSLFGNEQFF	TGTGCCACCCAGCGGGAGGTTTCCCTCTTTGGCAATGAGCAGTTCTTC
14	-	TRBV30	TRBJ1-2	-	CAWSALQGVGGYTF	TGTGCCTGGAGTGCGTTACAGGGAGTTGGAGGCTACACCTTC
13	-	TRBV28	TRBJ2-3	-	CASQQRSTDTQYF	TGTGCCAGTCAACAGCGGAGCACAGATACGCAGTATTTT
14	-	TRBV5-6	TRBJ2-5	few	CASSLQWVLETQYF	TGTGCCAGCAGCTTACAGTGGGTCCTTGAGACCCAGTACTTC